Listed below are T cell receptor beta chains from one sample, sequenced in a study of early T cells in non-severe SARS-CoV-2 infection. TCRdb itself ran the 5' RACE reads through MiXCR, one entry per CDR3 protein. The sample consists of some 40,000 distinct CDR3 sequences, 5% to 6% of them appearing once. Specimen: whole blood, collected at baseline. The receptors originated from an adult who was a healthcare worker with PCR-confirmed SARS-CoV-2 infection or an uninfected control (not recorded which). CDR3s include the opening cysteine and the closing phenylalanine or tryptophan. Each record gives: V gene, J gene, D gene, clone size, CDR3 DNA, CDR3 protein. The D gene is left open where the match is weak. Not all rows give a size; the values are once, few, many and, for expanded clones, a class.

TRBV19	TRBJ1-2	.	many	TGTGCCAGTAACCAACGGGGGCAGCTGAACTATGGCTACACCTTC	CASNQRGQLNYGYTF
TRBV28	TRBJ2-7	.	many	TGTGCCAGCAGCACCTTCGGGCTTCTGCGGGAGCAGTACTTC	CASSTFGLLREQYF
TRBV7-8	TRBJ2-1	TRBD2	.	TGTGCCAGCAGCGACAGTAGGGCTAGCGGGAGTATTTTGTTCTTC	CASSDSRASGSILFF
TRBV11-2	TRBJ2-5	.	many	TGTGCCAGCAGCTTGCTAGCCCGACCCCATGGGGAGACCCAGTACTTC	CASSLLARPHGETQYF
TRBV3-1	TRBJ2-1	.	.	TGTGCCAGCAGCCAAAAGAGCGGGTACAATGAGCAGTTCTTC	CASSQKSGYNEQFF
TRBV12-3/TRBV12-4	TRBJ2-4	.	many	TGTGCCAGCAGCCCGGAGTTGGGATTGGCCAAAAACATTCAGTACTTC	CASSPELGLAKNIQYF
TRBV6-5	TRBJ2-3	.	once	TGTGCCAGCAGACCTCTAGCTGCAGATACGCAGTATTTT	CASRPLAADTQYF
TRBV9	TRBJ2-3	.	many	TGTGCCAGCTCGGCGGTCTCAGATACGCAGTATTTT	CASSAVSDTQYF
TRBV28	TRBJ2-7	.	many	TGTGCCAGCAGAAGCCTACAGGGCAACCGTATCGAGCAGTACTTC	CASRSLQGNRIEQYF
TRBV7-2	TRBJ2-5	.	.	TGTGCCAGCAGCCCCCGGGGGCAAGAGACCCAGTACTTC	CASSPRGQETQYF
TRBV4-3	TRBJ2-3	.	.	TGCGCCAGCAGCCAAGAGCTAGCACATACGCAGTATTTT	CASSQELAHTQYF
TRBV7-2	TRBJ2-1	TRBD2	many	TGTGCCAGCAGCTTAGCGGGGGGGGATCTGGGTGAGCAGTTCTTC	CASSLAGGDLGEQFF
TRBV19	TRBJ1-1	.	many	TGTGCCAGTAGTATAGACGAGGGATCGTCGACTGAAGCTTTCTTT	CASSIDEGSSTEAFF
TRBV3-1	TRBJ2-7	TRBD1	many	TGTGCCAGCAGCTACGAAACCGGGACAGGGGAACTTAGGGAGCAGTACTTC	CASSYETGTGELREQYF
TRBV7-9	TRBJ1-2	TRBD1	few	TGTGCCAGCAGCTTACGACAGGGACCTGAGAGCTACACCTTC	CASSLRQGPESYTF
TRBV7-9	TRBJ2-4	TRBD1	many	TGTGCCAGCAGCTTAGACTTAGACAGGGTTCAGTACTTC	CASSLDLDRVQYF
TRBV7-7	TRBJ2-5	.	many	TGTGCTAGCAGCTTAGTGGTACAAGAGACCCAGTACTTC	CASSLVVQETQYF
TRBV20-1	TRBJ2-3	.	many	TGCAGTGCCGCCCCCCGGACTAGCACAGATACGCAGTATTTT	CSAAPRTSTDTQYF
TRBV6-5	TRBJ1-2	.	many	TGTGCCAGCAGTCCGACGGGGGAGGAGGACTATGGCTACACCTTC	CASSPTGEEDYGYTF
TRBV12-3/TRBV12-4	TRBJ1-3	.	.	TGTGCCAGCACCCGCGGTAGCGGAAACACCATATATTTT	CASTRGSGNTIYF
TRBV7-9	TRBJ2-1	TRBD2	.	TGTGCCAGCAGCCCAGGAGGAGGCGGGAGGTCGTACAATGAGCAGTTCTTC	CASSPGGGGRSYNEQFF
TRBV7-3	TRBJ2-5	.	many	TGTGCCAGCAGCTTAATGGGAGTACAAGAGACCCAGTACTTC	CASSLMGVQETQYF
TRBV20-1	TRBJ1-5	.	medium-sized	TGCAGTGCTAGTAGCAGGCTCAATCAGCCCCAGCATTTT	CSASSRLNQPQHF
TRBV10-3	TRBJ1-1	.	.	TGTGCCATCAGTGACTCCTCGGGGAGACCCATCACTGAAGCTTTCTTT	CAISDSSGRPITEAFF
TRBV11-2	TRBJ2-5	.	.	TGTGCCAGCAGCTTAGCTCCCACGGTGTACCAAGAGACCCAGTACTTC	CASSLAPTVYQETQYF
TRBV4-1	TRBJ1-2	TRBD1	many	TGCGCCAGCAGCCGCCGGGACAGGGGCGGGTATGGCTACACCTTC	CASSRRDRGGYGYTF
TRBV9	TRBJ2-3	.	few	TGTGCCAGCAGCGAAGAGCGGACTAGCACAGATACGCAGTATTTT	CASSEERTSTDTQYF
TRBV20-1	TRBJ2-3	.	many	TGCAGTGCTGGGGGGCGGATCTTCACAGATACACAGTATTTT	CSAGGRIFTDTQYF
TRBV14	TRBJ2-3	.	many	TGTGCCAGCAGCCCGCACACTATGTCTGGAGATACGCAGTATTTT	CASSPHTMSGDTQYF
TRBV6-2/TRBV6-3	TRBJ1-5	.	many	TGTGCCAGCAGTTCCTCGGGACGGTATAGCAATCAGCCCCAGCATTTT	CASSSSGRYSNQPQHF
TRBV2	TRBJ2-7	TRBD2	medium-sized	TGTGCCAGCAGCTCCGCGGCGGGAGCGGACGAGCAGTACTTC	CASSSAAGADEQYF
TRBV6-5	TRBJ2-3	TRBD1	many	TGTGCCAGCAGTTGGGGAACAGGGGGAGGTCGCACAGATACGCAGTATTTT	CASSWGTGGGRTDTQYF
TRBV5-1	TRBJ2-1	TRBD2	few	TGCGCCAGCAGCACACCGGGACTAGCGGACTTCTACAATGAGCAGTTCTTC	CASSTPGLADFYNEQFF
TRBV6-2/TRBV6-3	TRBJ2-4	.	many	TGTGCCAGCAGACTAACTCAACTGGGGACCAAAAACATTCAGTACTTC	CASRLTQLGTKNIQYF
TRBV11-2	TRBJ1-3	TRBD1	.	TGTGCCAGCAGCTTAGATTCCCAGGGGGCAAACACCATATATTTT	CASSLDSQGANTIYF
TRBV6-6	TRBJ1-5	TRBD1	.	TGTGCCAGCAGTTACCTACAGGGGAATCAGCCCCAGCATTTT	CASSYLQGNQPQHF
TRBV7-8	TRBJ1-4	.	many	TGTGCCAGCAGCTCCGACGGGTTGGCTAATGAAAAACTGTTTTTT	CASSSDGLANEKLFF
TRBV19	TRBJ1-5	TRBD1	.	TGTGCCAGTAGTATCAAGCGGACAGGGGGTAGCAATCAGCCCCAGCATTTT	CASSIKRTGGSNQPQHF
TRBV29-1	TRBJ2-1	TRBD1	many	TGCAGCGTCGAACAAGGACAGGATGAGCAGTTCTTC	CSVEQGQDEQFF
TRBV19	TRBJ2-5	.	many	TGTGCCAGTAGTTGGCCAGGGAAAGAGACCCAGTACTTC	CASSWPGKETQYF
TRBV5-1	TRBJ2-2	.	many	TGCGCCAGCAGCCCCTCCCCTCCAAACACCGGGGAGCTGTTTTTT	CASSPSPPNTGELFF
TRBV6-6	TRBJ2-1	TRBD1	many	TGTGCCAGCAGCATCGATGACAGGGGCTACAATGAGCAGTTCTTC	CASSIDDRGYNEQFF
TRBV7-2	TRBJ2-7	.	few	TGTGCCAGCAGCTTAGAGGCGGGAATAGGAGACTACGAGCAGTACTTC	CASSLEAGIGDYEQYF
TRBV6-6	TRBJ2-3	TRBD2	many	TGTGCCAGCGGGGGCGGGAGGACTAGCACAGATACGCAGTATTTT	CASGGGRTSTDTQYF
TRBV20-1	TRBJ1-5	TRBD1	many	TGCAGTGCTAGCTCATTGGGACAGGGGGGTCTGGGCCAGCCCCAGCATTTT	CSASSLGQGGLGQPQHF
TRBV5-6	TRBJ2-4	.	few	TGTGCCAGCAGCGTTGCAGGGGTCAACATTCAGTACTTC	CASSVAGVNIQYF
TRBV6-2/TRBV6-3	TRBJ2-1	.	many	TGTGCCAGCAGTCAATCGGGGCGTGAGCAGTTCTTC	CASSQSGREQFF
TRBV7-2	TRBJ2-2	.	many	TGTGCCAGCAGCAAAGACAGGCAGAACACCGGGGAGCTGTTTTTT	CASSKDRQNTGELFF
TRBV10-3	TRBJ2-7	.	many	TGTGCCATCAGTGATGCCGGGAGTAAGGAAGAGCAGTACTTC	CAISDAGSKEEQYF
TRBV7-2	TRBJ2-4	.	.	TGTGCCAGCAGCTTAGATAGCCGACCCAAAAACATTCAGTACTTC	CASSLDSRPKNIQYF
TRBV7-8	TRBJ1-1	.	many	TGTGCGGGGGGAGACTTAAGGGGAGGCACTGAAGCTTTCTTT	CAGGDLRGGTEAFF
TRBV28	TRBJ1-5	TRBD1	.	TGTGCCAGCAGTCGACAGGGGTCCAATCAGCCCCAGCATTTT	CASSRQGSNQPQHF
TRBV12-3/TRBV12-4	TRBJ2-3	.	many	TGTGCCAGCAGTTTAGCGCGGCAGGTGGTCTACACAGATACGCAGTATTTT	CASSLARQVVYTDTQYF
TRBV5-6	TRBJ2-1	TRBD1	many	TGTGCCAGCACGCAGGGGGCGAGATACAATGAGCAGTTCTTC	CASTQGARYNEQFF
TRBV7-6	TRBJ2-3	.	many	TGTGCCAGCAGCTTAGGCACCATAACAGATACGCAGTATTTT	CASSLGTITDTQYF
TRBV9	TRBJ2-1	.	.	TGTGCCAGCAGCGTAGAAGGCGGTTCCTACAATGAGCAGTTCTTC	CASSVEGGSYNEQFF
TRBV5-4	TRBJ2-7	.	many	TGTGCCAGCAGCTCGTACGACTCCTACGAGCAGTACTTC	CASSSYDSYEQYF
TRBV4-3	TRBJ1-1	.	many	TGCGCCAGCAGCCAAGATGTGGGTTGGGGGACTGAAGCTTTCTTT	CASSQDVGWGTEAFF
TRBV7-6	TRBJ2-1	.	.	TGTGCCAGCAGCTTTCGACTAGTCGGTGGGGATGAGCAGTTCTTC	CASSFRLVGGDEQFF
TRBV30	TRBJ2-3	.	.	TGTGCCTGGAGTAAGGGGGCAGATACGCAGTATTTT	CAWSKGADTQYF